Listed here are 18 T cell receptor beta chains from one sample, sequenced in a study of T cell responses to AZD1222 COVID-19 vaccine. The table came from immunoSEQ multiplex PCR; TCRdb's copy has only in-frame clones and leaves some out. In the table there are approximately 170,000 clones, more than 90% of which are singletons. Sequencing used peripheral blood, obtained on day 0 of AZD1222 vaccination. These receptors were obtained from an adult in good health.

About this clone itself: The same CDR3 arises from other DNA sequences in this sample as well. CDR3 nucleotide sequence: TGTGCCAGCAGCCAAGGTGCAGGCAATCAGCCCCAGCATTTT. It codes for CASSQGAGNQPQHF. The chain carries TRBV3-1 (or the pseudogene TRBV3-2) and TRBJ1-5; D call uncertain. Between the trimmed V and J ends, which lost 1 base and 2 bases, there was a span of 6 bases. The CDR3 loop spans 14 amino acids. Germline CDR1 and CDR2: LGHDT and YNNKEL (reference sequence).

DNA for the CDR3: TGTGCCAGCAGTTCTGACAGGGGGAGCAATCAGCCCCAGCATTTT. Amino acid sequence: CASSSDRGSNQPQHF. V is TRBV2 and J is TRBJ1-5, with 9 bases that match TRBD1. This CDR3 spans 15 amino acids. Losses at the gene ends were 5 bases for V and 1 base for J; bases not matched to a gene: 3. The germline V gene encodes CDR1 SNHLY and CDR2 FYNNEI.

This chain connects TRBV9 to TRBJ2-2, with 7 bases identical to TRBD1. This CDR3 has 16 residues. The germline CDR1 and CDR2 sequences are SGDLS and YYNGEE. V was pared by 4 bases and J by 3 bases, with 9 bases of the junction left unmatched. The CDR3 sequence: CASSRLGGADTGELFF. CDR3 bases: TGTGCCAGCAGCCGTCTAGGGGGCGCGGACACCGGGGAGCTGTTTTTT.

The J gene is TRBJ2-5, the V gene TRBV4-2, with 8 bases matching TRBD1. The germline V gene encodes CDR1 LGHNA and CDR2 YNFKEQ. This CDR3 comprises 16 residues. The trim removed 0 bases at V and 5 bases at J, leaving 8 bases unmatched. The CDR3, as DNA: TGTGCCAGCAGCCAAGAACGCAGGGGGCCTGGGGAGACCCAGTACTTC. Translated: CASSQERRGPGETQYF.

The V call is TRBV5-1, the J call TRBJ2-3; tentative D call: TRBD1 (6 bases). The V end lost 1 base, the J end lost 7 bases, and 7 bases lay between the germline ends. The germline gives CDR1 SGHRS, CDR2 YFSETQ. The CDR3 runs 12 residues. DNA of the CDR3: TGCGCCAGCAGCTTGCAGGGGTATACGCAGTATTTT. Amino acids: CASSLQGYTQYF.

The chain is built from TRBV18 and TRBJ2-5, with D perhaps matching TRBD2 (5 bases). V shed 2 bases and J shed 1 base, with 17 bases lying between them. This CDR3 contains 17 residues. Germline V gene data show CDR1 as KGHSH and CDR2 as LQKENI. CDR3 in amino acids: CASSPFTAGIVQETQYF. CDR3 in DNA: TGTGCCAGCTCACCATTCACGGCGGGTATCGTCCAAGAGACCCAGTACTTC.

CDR3 in DNA: TGTGCCAGCAGCCCAGTCGGGAGCAGGCGCGGCTACACCTTC. Encoded protein: CASSPVGSRRGYTF. The V gene is TRBV3-1 (or the pseudogene TRBV3-2), the J gene TRBJ1-2; D remains unclear. CDR1 and CDR2 from the germline V gene are LGHDT and YNNKEL (reference sequence). CDR3 length equals 14 residues. V lost 4 bases to trimming and J lost 8 bases, with 17 bases between them.

The genes are TRBV11-2 and TRBJ1-2; TRBD1 matches at 9 bases. Trimming at V came to 5 bases and at J to 5 bases, leaving 6 bases not matched to a gene. Germline CDR1 reads SGHAT; CDR2 reads FQNNGV. The CDR3 consists of 14 residues. The CDR3 region has the DNA TGTGCCAGCAGCCACACAGGGGGCGGGTATGGCTACACCTTC. It yields the protein CASSHTGGGYGYTF.

The count of this clone is one. The chain couples TRBV5-1 to TRBJ1-5, with 11 bases matching TRBD1. Germline V CDR1 and CDR2: SGHRS, YFSETQ. V was pared by 4 bases and J by 1 base, with 4 bases of the junction left unmatched. The CDR3 is 16 residues long. CDR3 sequence reads: CASSGGTGGSNQPQHF. The CDR3 region has the DNA TGCGCCAGCAGCGGCGGGACAGGGGGAAGCAATCAGCCCCAGCATTTT.

CDR3 loop: CASRRGRQGYEQYF. In nucleotides, the CDR3 is TGTGCCAGCAGGAGGGGGCGGCAGGGTTACGAGCAGTACTTC. This chain uses TRBV6-5 with TRBJ2-7; the match to TRBD1 covers 7 bases. In germline, CDR1 is MNHEY, CDR2 SVGAGI. J gave up 4 bases and V 6 bases, and 9 bases lay outside the gene matches. This CDR3 is 14 amino acids long.

The chain recombines TRBV6-1 with TRBJ1-5; D possibly corresponds to TRBD1 (6 bases). The V end was cut by 2 bases, the J end by 7 bases, with 15 bases between. Germline CDR1 and CDR2: MNHNS and SASEGT. The CDR3 spans 15 residues. The CDR3, as DNA: TGTGCCAGCAGTGAAACGGACAGAGCTCACCAGCCCCAGCATTTT. Amino acid sequence: CASSETDRAHQPQHF.

This sequence joins TRBV2 and TRBJ1-1; 7 bases agree with TRBD1. Germline V gene data show CDR1 as SNHLY and CDR2 as FYNNEI. CDR3 length equals 15 residues. V gave up 4 bases and J gave up 6 bases; unmatched junction bases: 11. In nucleotides, the CDR3 is TGTGCCAGCAGTGGGAGCAGGGGGTTTGGGGCTGAAGCTTTCTTT. Residues: CASSGSRGFGAEAFF.

A few counts support this clone. The chain links TRBV5-1 to TRBJ2-2; 8 bases agree with TRBD2. Trimming at V came to 3 bases and at J to 4 bases, leaving 5 bases not matched to a gene. The germline gives CDR1 SGHRS, CDR2 YFSETQ. The CDR3 extends over 15 amino acids. CDR3 in amino acids: CASSSRTSSTGELFF. The CDR3 region has the DNA TGCGCCAGCAGCTCCAGGACTAGCAGCACCGGGGAGCTGTTTTTT.

This clone appeared a few times. The genes are TRBV21-1 and TRBJ1-1; the D call TRBD1 from the table was never checked on the DNA. TRBV21-1 is described as a pseudogene. The CDR3 runs to 15 residues. CDR3 DNA: TGTGCCAGCAGCCCCCGACCGACAGGGAACACTGAAGCTTTCTTT. Its protein is CASSPRPTGNTEAFF.

The V and J genes are TRBV2 and TRBJ1-5, with D tentatively TRBD1 (6 bases). The germline V gene has CDR1 SNHLY and CDR2 FYNNEI. The V gene lost 1 base and the J gene lost 9 bases, with 13 bases spanning the gap. This CDR3 is built from 14 residues. CDR3 loop: CASSEGGPAGPQHF. CDR3 sequence (DNA): TGTGCCAGCAGTGAAGGGGGGCCCGCCGGGCCCCAGCATTTT.

The gene calls are TRBV30 and TRBJ1-6; 9 bases match TRBD1. This CDR3 region has 16 residues. Germline trimming cut 2 bases from V and 10 bases from J; bases unmatched to any gene: 12. Germline V gene lookup returns CDR1 GTSNPN and CDR2 SVGIG (reference sequence). CDR3 DNA: TGTGCCTGGAGTTCACGGACAGGGGTCTCTAGCTCACCCCTCCACTTT. It yields the protein CAWSSRTGVSSSPLHF. The full variable domain, with the rest looked up from reference TRBV30 and TRBJ1-6, is SQTIHQWPATLVQPVGSPLSLECTVEGTSNPNLYWYRQAAGRGLQLLFYSVGIGQISSEVPQNLSASRPQDRQFILSSKKLLLSDSGFYLCAWSSRTGVSSSPLHFGNGTRLTVT.

This chain uses TRBV6-1 with TRBJ1-1; 7 positions match TRBD1. The CDR3 is 14 residues long. The J segment lost 7 bases and the V segment lost 3 bases, leaving 8 bases of the junction unmatched. CDR1 and CDR2 from the germline V gene are MNHNS and SASEGT. This CDR3 reads CASSEGGTAREAFF. DNA of the CDR3: TGTGCCAGCAGTGAGGGTGGGACAGCACGTGAAGCTTTCTTT.

This sequence joins TRBV5-1 and TRBJ2-1; D is undetermined. Germline loops: CDR1 SGHRS, CDR2 YFSETQ. The CDR3 is made up of 12 amino acids. The V gene lost 3 bases and the J gene lost 9 bases, with 10 bases spanning the gap. CDR3 nucleotide sequence: TGCGCCAGCAGCTCGCCACCAGGTGAGCAGTTCTTC. Its protein product is CASSSPPGEQFF. Full variable domain (remainder filled in from reference TRBV5-1 and TRBJ2-1): KAGVTQTPRYLIKTRGQQVTLSCSPISGHRSVSWYQQTPGQGLQFLFEYFSETQRNKGNFPGRFSGRQFSNSRSEMNVSTLELGDSALYLCASSSPPGEQFFGPGTRLTVL.